The T cell receptor (beta chain) described here comes from a study of cytomegalovirus exposure and HLA in healthy donors. Germline CDR1 and CDR2: MNHNS and SASEGT. The CDR3 runs 14 residues. Vbeta (60) and Jbeta (13) primers were used in the PCR. Produced via immunoSEQ multiplex PCR; TCRdb's table is partial and in-frame only. The sample contains approximately 89,000 clones, less than 65% of which appear only once. Input material: PBMCs. This clonotype was sampled from a young woman in good health and CMV-seropositive. J is TRBJ1-6 and V is TRBV6-1, with TRBD1 matching over 7 bases. The CDR3 DNA follows: TGTGCGAGCCAACAGGGGTCCTATAATTCACCCCTCCACTTT. Translated: CASQQGSYNSPLHF.